One sample yielded the 29 T cell receptor beta chains listed below, sequenced in a study of T cells after yellow fever vaccination. Each CDR3 protein is one row after TCRdb ran MiXCR on the 5' RACE reads. The sample lists over 300,000 distinct CDR3 sequences, roughly 7% occurring once. Sample: PBMCs, taken approximately 47 days after the first yellow fever vaccination. Receptor source: a man aged 18 to 29 who received the YFV17D yellow fever vaccine.

This chain connects TRBV19 to TRBJ2-3, with 9 bases identical to TRBD2. The trim removed 4 bases at V and 5 bases at J, leaving 7 bases unmatched. The germline V gene encodes CDR1 LNHDA and CDR2 SQIVND (reference sequence). This CDR3 has 15 residues. CDR3 amino acids: CASSRASGVGDTQYF. CDR3 nucleotide sequence: TGTGCCAGTAGTAGAGCTAGCGGGGTTGGAGATACGCAGTATTTT.

V is TRBV7-3 and J is TRBJ2-2, with D hard to call. The length of the CDR3 is 14 residues. The V and J ends lost 3 bases and 1 base respectively, with 6 bases between them. CDR1 is SGHTA, CDR2 FQGTGA, per germline. The CDR3 coding sequence is TGTGCCAGCAGCTTTTACTTGAACACCGGGGAGCTGTTTTTT. It specifies CASSFYLNTGELFF.

The J gene is TRBJ2-1, the V gene TRBV7-8; a weak D match, TRBD1 (6 bases). Germline CDR1 is SGHVS and CDR2 is FQNEAQ. This CDR3 contains 15 residues. The V end was cut by 2 bases, the J end by 12 bases, with 20 bases between. The CDR3 nucleotides are TGTGCCAGCAGCTTATCTCAGGGGTACAGTCTAGGGCAGTTCTTC. Translating it yields CASSLSQGYSLGQFF.

This clonotype was detected only a few times. The chain has TRBV10-3 and TRBJ2-7; 9 bases are shared with TRBD1. V was clipped by 6 bases and J by 3 bases; unmatched bases: 9. CDR1 and CDR2 (germline): ENHRY, SYGVKD. This CDR3 is built from 15 residues. The CDR3 region is CAISAGTGRYYEQYV. The CDR3 nucleotides are TGTGCCATCAGCGCTGGGACAGGGCGATACTACGAGCAGTACGTC.

V is TRBV28 and J is TRBJ2-5; D perhaps matches TRBD1 (6 bases). CDR1 is MDHEN and CDR2 is SYDVKM in the germline V gene. Trimming stripped 4 bases from V and 4 bases from J, with 13 bases between. The CDR3 covers 14 residues. For the CDR3, the DNA is TGTGCCAGCAGTTGGCAGGGGTCCCCAGAGACCCAGTACTTC. Residues: CASSWQGSPETQYF.

This clonotype was detected only a few times. J is TRBJ2-6 and V is TRBV28; D not resolved. CDR1 and CDR2 (germline): MDHEN, SYDVKM. Between the trimmed V and J ends, which lost 2 bases and 0 bases, there was a span of 8 bases. The CDR3 loop spans 16 amino acids. The CDR3 DNA reads as TGTGCCAGCAGTTTAAGGTTTCCCTCTGGGGCCAACGTCCTGACTTTC. Translated, it gives CASSLRFPSGANVLTF.

There are a few counts of this clonotype. The V gene is TRBV4-1, the J gene TRBJ1-3, with TRBD1 matching over 7 bases. V was pared by 1 base and J by 7 bases, with 16 bases of the junction left unmatched. The CDR3 loop spans 18 amino acids. CDR1 and CDR2 (germline): MGHRA, YSYEKL. The CDR3 sequence is CASSQGLTGASLWNTIYF. DNA for the CDR3: TGCGCCAGCAGCCAAGGTTTAACAGGGGCGTCTTTGTGGAACACCATATATTTT.

A few counts support this clonotype. The CDR3 is CASSLAFVGGLPNEQFF. CDR3 bases: TGCGCCAGCAGCTTGGCCTTTGTGGGAGGCCTCCCCAATGAGCAGTTCTTC. V gene TRBV5-1 combines with J gene TRBJ2-1; possible D gene TRBD2, 6 bases. Germline V gives CDR1 SGHRS, CDR2 YFSETQ. The CDR3 has 17 amino acids. The germline V and J ends were trimmed by 0 bases and 6 bases, with 19 bases remaining between them.

The chain carries TRBV18 and TRBJ2-3, with TRBD1 matching over 7 bases. The CDR3 totals 16 residues. Per germline, CDR1 KGHSH and CDR2 LQKENI. V lost 3 bases and J lost 2; bases outside the gene matches: 8. CDR3 sequence: CASSPWDRQLTDTQYF. The CDR3 bases are TGTGCCAGCTCACCTTGGGACAGACAGCTCACAGATACGCAGTATTTT. Drawing the rest from reference TRBV18 and TRBJ2-3, the complete variable domain is NAGVMQNPRHLVRRRGQEARLRCSPMKGHSHVYWYRQLPEEGLKFMVYLQKENIIDESGMPKERFSAEFPKEGPSILRIQQVVRGDSAAYFCASSPWDRQLTDTQYFGPGTRLTVL.

This clonotype was recorded at least ten times. J is TRBJ2-7 and V is TRBV18; TRBD2 is a possible D gene (6 bases). The length of the CDR3 is 16 residues. The V end lost 1 base, the J end lost 0 bases, and 13 bases lay between the germline ends. Germline V gives CDR1 KGHSH, CDR2 LQKENI. The CDR3 region is CASSPLTGDLSYEQYF. The CDR3 DNA follows: TGTGCCAGCTCACCACTGACGGGGGACCTCTCCTACGAGCAGTACTTC.

This clonotype was seen more than once but under ten times. The J gene is TRBJ2-3, the V gene TRBV7-2; TRBD2 might be the D (6 bases). Between the trimmed V and J ends, which lost 3 bases and 3 bases, there was a span of 13 bases. This CDR3 has 15 amino acids. The germline CDR1 and CDR2 sequences are SGHTA and FQGNSA. The CDR3, as DNA: TGTGCCAGCAGCTTGGGGGGACTCGGAACAGATACGCAGTATTTT. Protein product: CASSLGGLGTDTQYF.

The V gene is TRBV10-1, the J gene TRBJ2-7; D is possibly TRBD2 (6 bases). Germline V CDR1 and CDR2: WNHNN, SYGVQD (reference sequence). Trimming removed 3 bases at V and 5 bases at J, with 11 bases between. The CDR3 runs to 13 residues. CDR3: CASSDSRTNEQYF. CDR3 coding DNA: TGCGCCAGCAGTGACTCCAGGACTAACGAGCAGTACTTC.

The chain couples TRBV29-1 to TRBJ2-7, with 8 bases lining up with TRBD1. The V and J ends lost 6 bases and 7 bases, in that order; junction bases with no gene match: 8. CDR3 length: 12 amino acids. Germline CDR1 is SQVTM and CDR2 is ANQGSEA. CDR3 region: CSVRTGFGEQYV. The CDR3 DNA is TGCAGCGTACGGACAGGGTTCGGGGAGCAGTACGTC.

The chain employs TRBV30 and TRBJ1-5; 12 bases agree with TRBD1. Germline V lookup: CDR1 GTSNPN, CDR2 SVGIG (reference sequence). V lost 1 base, J lost 6 bases, and 7 bases stayed unmatched. This CDR3 is built from 16 residues. The CDR3 DNA reads as TGTGCCTGGAGTGCGTTGGGACAGGGGGCAGCTCAGCCCCAGCATTTT. Translating gives CAWSALGQGAAQPQHF. The whole variable domain, filled in from reference TRBV30 and TRBJ1-5, reads SQTIHQWPATLVQPVGSPLSLECTVEGTSNPNLYWYRQAAGRGLQLLFYSVGIGQISSEVPQNLSASRPQDRQFILSSKKLLLSDSGFYLCAWSALGQGAAQPQHFGDGTRLSIL.

This clonotype has a handful of counts. This rearrangement joins TRBV4-1 to TRBJ1-1; D is undetermined. The germline V gene encodes CDR1 MGHRA and CDR2 YSYEKL. The CDR3 consists of 15 residues. Trimming shortened V by 1 base and J by 1 base, and 10 bases separated the two germline ends. For the CDR3, the DNA is TGCGCCAGCAGCCAAGTGGGTACGGGGAACACTGAAGCTTTCTTT. Translated: CASSQVGTGNTEAFF.

The genes are TRBV6-5 and TRBJ2-2; no firm D call. Germline loops: CDR1 MNHEY, CDR2 SVGAGI. This CDR3 contains 12 residues. The ends were cut back, 5 bases at V and 5 bases at J, with 6 bases in the middle. CDR3 coding DNA: TGTGCCAGCAGTGACACGACCGGGGAGCTGTTTTTT. It yields the protein CASSDTTGELFF.

The chain combines TRBV6-2 or TRBV6-3 with TRBJ2-1; D possibly corresponds to TRBD1 (6 bases). Germline CDR1 is MNHEY and CDR2 is SVGEGT. Trimming cost V 7 bases and J 1 base, with 11 bases left between them. This CDR3 comprises 14 residues. The CDR3: CASNKQGSYNEQFF. The CDR3 coding sequence is TGTGCCAGCAACAAACAGGGATCCTACAATGAGCAGTTCTTC.

The table lists this clonotype with many counts. The chain links TRBV5-1 to TRBJ2-7, with a tentative D call TRBD1 (5 bases). Looked up from germline, CDR1 is SGHRS and CDR2 is YFSETQ. This CDR3 comprises 13 residues. V was pared by 0 bases and J by 2 bases, with 6 bases between. CDR3 sequence: CASSLGGPYEQYF. In nucleotides, the CDR3 is TGCGCCAGCAGCTTGGGGGGCCCCTACGAGCAGTACTTC. The entire variable domain, with the rest obtained from reference TRBV5-1 and TRBJ2-7, is as follows: KAGVTQTPRYLIKTRGQQVTLSCSPISGHRSVSWYQQTPGQGLQFLFEYFSETQRNKGNFPGRFSGRQFSNSRSEMNVSTLELGDSALYLCASSLGGPYEQYFGPGTRLTVT.

The genes are TRBV4-1 and TRBJ1-1; TRBD1 might be the D (5 bases). The CDR3 spans 16 residues. Trimming left V 1 base short and J 1 base short, with 13 bases between. Per the germline V gene, CDR1 is MGHRA and CDR2 is YSYEKL. The CDR3 reads CASSQVGRGRNTEAFF. The CDR3 DNA reads TGCGCCAGCAGCCAAGTAGGAAGGGGTCGGAACACTGAAGCTTTCTTT.

This clonotype was seen more than once but under ten times. This chain links TRBV28 with TRBJ2-7; 9 positions match TRBD1. Germline values: CDR1 MDHEN, CDR2 SYDVKM. The CDR3 sequence is 15 residues long. The V and J ends lost 1 base and 3 bases, in that order; junction bases with no gene match: 4. CDR3 DNA: TGTGCCAGCAGTTTATTGGGACAGGGCCTCTACGAGCAGTACGTC. It yields the protein CASSLLGQGLYEQYV.

This clonotype was detected many times. V usage is TRBV5-1 and J usage is TRBJ2-1; TRBD2 matches 9 bases. From germline, CDR1 is SGHRS and CDR2 YFSETQ. The CDR3 loop spans 19 amino acids. V gave up 4 bases and J gave up 5 bases; unmatched junction bases: 19. The CDR3 DNA reads as TGCGCCAGCAGCACCCTTCCCTTTTTGGCGGGGGGGCTCCACAATGAGCAGTTCTTC. Translation: CASSTLPFLAGGLHNEQFF.

The gene calls are TRBV10-3 and TRBJ2-3; 12 bases line up with TRBD2. Germline V gives CDR1 ENHRY, CDR2 SYGVKD. J lost 2 bases, V lost 7 bases, and 16 bases had no gene match. CDR3 length equals 19 residues. CDR3 sequence reads: CAIKASGGATKFYTDTQYF. The CDR3 coding sequence is TGTGCCATCAAGGCTAGCGGGGGGGCAACCAAATTCTACACAGATACGCAGTATTTT.

The count of this clonotype is one. The chain has TRBV7-9 and TRBJ2-7; possibly TRBD1 or TRBD2 for D (5 bases each). This CDR3 is 16 amino acids long. V lost 4 bases to trimming and J lost 2 bases, with 18 bases between them. Germline loops: CDR1 SEHNR, CDR2 FQNEAQ (reference sequence). The chain's CDR3 is CASSSLFGTETYEQYF. The DNA for the CDR3 is TGTGCCAGCAGCTCTCTGTTCGGGACGGAAACCTACGAGCAGTACTTC.

The chain has TRBV5-4 and TRBJ1-1, with 7 nucleotides matching TRBD1. J gave up 3 bases and V 4 bases, and 6 bases lay outside the gene matches. CDR3 length equals 14 residues. The germline CDR1 and CDR2 sequences are SGHNT and YYREEE (reference sequence). The CDR3 coding sequence is TGTGCCAGCAGCCGGGGAGGGGGCGACACTGAAGCTTTCTTT. Its protein is CASSRGGGDTEAFF.

This sequence joins TRBV6-1 and TRBJ2-1; D is unclear. The germline CDR1 and CDR2 sequences are MNHNS and SASEGT. Trimming shortened V by 6 bases and J by 5 bases, and 17 bases separated the two germline ends. This CDR3 comprises 15 residues. CDR3: CASSSKPRNNNEQFF. The CDR3 DNA reads TGTGCCAGCAGCTCCAAACCTAGGAACAACAATGAGCAGTTCTTC.

The rearrangement uses TRBV20-1 and TRBJ2-1; 7 bases align to TRBD2. The CDR3 is 13 residues long. Germline CDR1 DFQATT, CDR2 SNEGSKA (reference sequence). Trimming at V came to 5 bases and at J to 8 bases, leaving 9 bases not matched to a gene. In nucleotides, the CDR3 is TGCAGTGCTCCGATGGGGGGGACGGATGAGCAGTTCTTC. As protein: CSAPMGGTDEQFF.

The chain has TRBV9 and TRBJ1-1, with D tentatively TRBD1 (5 bases). Trimming removed 1 base from V and 0 bases from J, with 10 bases in between. From germline, CDR1 is SGDLS and CDR2 YYNGEE. The CDR3 is 15 residues long. The DNA for the CDR3 is TGTGCCAGCAGCGTAAGTCAAGGGGTGAACACTGAAGCTTTCTTT. Its protein is CASSVSQGVNTEAFF.

In its sample, this clonotype was seen many times. The J gene is TRBJ2-5, the V gene TRBV29-1, with a possible D match to TRBD1 (7 bases). This CDR3 contains 15 residues. The germline CDR1 and CDR2 sequences are SQVTM and ANQGSEA. Trimming took 7 bases from V and 0 from J, leaving 18 bases between them. Here the CDR3 DNA reads TGCAGCGCCGGCCGCCAGGGGGGCAACCAAGAGACCCAGTACTTC. Its translation: CSAGRQGGNQETQYF.

This chain links TRBV3-1 with TRBJ2-3; weak D call: TRBD2 (5 bases). V lost 1 base and J 0 bases, leaving 14 bases between the germline ends. CDR1 is LGHDT, CDR2 YNNKEL, per germline (reference sequence). The CDR3 has 17 residues. CDR3: CASSQGWASSSTDTQYF. The CDR3 DNA reads as TGTGCCAGCAGCCAAGGTTGGGCTAGCTCTAGCACAGATACGCAGTATTTT.